This T cell receptor (beta chain) derives from a study of regulatory T cells in long-lasting Graves disease. The time point: newly diagnosed GD, antithyroid drugs for less than 3 months. RNA isolated from PBMCs was used to make the TCR library. As collected, the peripheral blood samples measured approximately 10 milliliters each and went into EDTA tubes. This CDR3 is built from 13 residues. Germline-derived CDR1 and CDR2 are SQVTM and ANQGSEA. V shed 4 bases, J shed 6 bases, and the junction held 2 bases outside the gene matches. The authors built TCR beta libraries using iRepertoire HTBI primers and Arm-PCR of CDR3 regions. Original methodology: The study identified about 60 TRBV and 11 to 15 TRBJ segments across samples. TCRdb ran MiXCR on the multiplex PCR reads and lists one entry per CDR3 protein. These V and J calls are TCRdb output, not the study's own analysis. The sample carries 350,000 to 500,000 distinct CDR3 sequences, about 16% recorded once.

These data are also associated with another study on T cells in Graves' hyperthyroidism and ophthalmopathy.

V and J are TRBV29-1 and TRBJ2-4; 11 nucleotides agree with TRBD2. The TCR comes from a woman in her twenties or thirties with Graves disease. The sample in question was peripheral blood mononuclear cells (PBMCs), obtained at new diagnosis, from a patient treated with antithyroid drugs. DNA of the CDR3: TGCAGCGTTGGACTAGCGGGATTAAACATTCAGTACTTC. Translated: CSVGLAGLNIQYF.